This T cell receptor (beta chain) was recovered during a study of blood T cell repertoires in COVID-19. Study details: In each case, the material was cDNA or gDNA derived from T cells, B-cell-depleted T cells, or PBMCs.

This clone was recorded only once. In the original processing: Reference gene primer amplification in the assay estimated nucleated cell counts. Profiled with immunoSEQ multiplex PCR; TCRdb holds only in-frame clones, not every one. The V and J calls and the clone size are those of that table, but D and trimming were determined from the DNA. The repertoire holds 200,000 or so clones, with nearly 90% as singletons. This CDR3 has 15 residues. V was shortened by 8 bases and J by 0 bases, with 14 bases between the two germline ends. From germline, CDR1 is SNHLY and CDR2 FYNNEI. Sequencing was performed on PBMCs or T cells enriched from blood (not recorded which). The rearrangement joins TRBV2 to TRBJ1-5, with D perhaps matching TRBD1 (6 bases). This receptor was obtained from a man under 40 who had recovered from COVID-19. In DNA, the CDR3 is TGTGCCAGCGGAGACAGGACAAATAGCAATCAGCCCCAGCATTTT. Translating gives CASGDRTNSNQPQHF.